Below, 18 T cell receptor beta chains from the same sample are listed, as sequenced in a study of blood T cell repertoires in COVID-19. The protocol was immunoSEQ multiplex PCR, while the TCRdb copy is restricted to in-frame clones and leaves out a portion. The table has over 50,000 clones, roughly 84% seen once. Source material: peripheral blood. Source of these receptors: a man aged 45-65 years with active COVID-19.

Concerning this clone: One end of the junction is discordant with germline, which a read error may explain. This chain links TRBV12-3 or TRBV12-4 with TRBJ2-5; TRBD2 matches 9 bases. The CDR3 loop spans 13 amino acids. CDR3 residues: CARRRGGGETQYF. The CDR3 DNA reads TGTGCCCGCAGGCGGGGGGGCGGGGAGACCCAGTACTTC.

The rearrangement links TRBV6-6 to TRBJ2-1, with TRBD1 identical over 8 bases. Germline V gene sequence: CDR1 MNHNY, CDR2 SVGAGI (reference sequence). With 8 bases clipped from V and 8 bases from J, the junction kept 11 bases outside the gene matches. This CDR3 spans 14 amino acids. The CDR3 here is CASGPGQDRDEQFF. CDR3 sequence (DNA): TGTGCCAGCGGTCCGGGACAGGACAGGGATGAGCAGTTCTTC.

The CDR3 protein is CASSLRARGRGPQHF. In DNA, the CDR3 is TGTGCCAGCAGTTTAAGAGCTAGGGGGCGCGGGCCCCAGCATTTT. The chain couples TRBV28 to TRBJ1-5, with TRBD1 matching over 7 bases. Germline CDR1 and CDR2: MDHEN and SYDVKM. CDR3 length: 15 amino acids. After removal of 2 bases from V and 9 bases from J, the junction contained 10 bases not matched to a gene. The complete variable domain, with remaining parts taken from reference TRBV28 and TRBJ1-5, reads DVKVTQSSRYLVKRTGEKVFLECVQDMDHENMFWYRQDPGLGLRLIYFSYDVKMKEKGDIPEGYSVSREKKERFSLILESASTNQTSMYLCASSLRARGRGPQHFGDGTRLSIL.

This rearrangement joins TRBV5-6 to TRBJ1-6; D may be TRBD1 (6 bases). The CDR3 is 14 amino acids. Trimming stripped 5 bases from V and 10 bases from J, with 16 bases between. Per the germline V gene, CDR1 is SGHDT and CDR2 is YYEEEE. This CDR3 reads CASRTQGDGSPLHF. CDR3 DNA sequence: TGTGCCAGCAGGACACAGGGTGACGGATCACCCCTCCACTTT.

The CDR3 spells CASSLLGDRNEKLFF. CDR3 DNA: TGTGCCAGCAGCTTACTGGGGGACAGAAATGAAAAACTGTTTTTT. V is TRBV7-2 and J is TRBJ1-4, with 7 bases aligning to TRBD1. Germline CDR1 SGHTA, CDR2 FQGNSA. There are 15 residues in the CDR3. Losses at the gene ends were 2 bases for V and 5 bases for J; bases not matched to a gene: 5.

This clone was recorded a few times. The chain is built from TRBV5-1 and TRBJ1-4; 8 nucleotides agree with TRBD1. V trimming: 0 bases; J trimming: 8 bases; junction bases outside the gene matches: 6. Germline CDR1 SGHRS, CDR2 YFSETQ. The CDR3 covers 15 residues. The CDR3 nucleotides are TGCGCCAGCAGCTTGGCCGGGACAGGCGGCGAAAAACTGTTTTTT. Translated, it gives CASSLAGTGGEKLFF.

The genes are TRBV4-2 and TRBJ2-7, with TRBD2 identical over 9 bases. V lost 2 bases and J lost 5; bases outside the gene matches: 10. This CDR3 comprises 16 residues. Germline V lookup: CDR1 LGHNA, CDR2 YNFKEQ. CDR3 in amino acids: CASSQSSGGGWNEQYF. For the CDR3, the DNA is TGTGCCAGCAGCCAAAGTAGCGGGGGAGGTTGGAACGAGCAGTACTTC.

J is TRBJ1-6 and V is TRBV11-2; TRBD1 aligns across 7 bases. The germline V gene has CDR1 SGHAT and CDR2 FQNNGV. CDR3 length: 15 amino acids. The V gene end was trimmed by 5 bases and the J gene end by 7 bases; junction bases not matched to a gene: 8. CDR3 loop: CASSARGTVNSPLHF. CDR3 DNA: TGTGCCAGCAGCGCCCGGGGGACAGTGAATTCACCCCTCCACTTT.

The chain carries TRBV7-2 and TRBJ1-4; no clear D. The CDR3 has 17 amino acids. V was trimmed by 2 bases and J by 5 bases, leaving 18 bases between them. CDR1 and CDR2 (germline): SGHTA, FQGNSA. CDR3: CASSLNSVGTTNEKLFF. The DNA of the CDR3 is TGTGCCAGCAGCTTAAATTCGGTTGGTACCACCAATGAAAAACTGTTTTTT.

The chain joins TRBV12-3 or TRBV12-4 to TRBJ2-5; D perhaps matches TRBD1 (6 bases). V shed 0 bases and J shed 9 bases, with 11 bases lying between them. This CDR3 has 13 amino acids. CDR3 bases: TGTGCCAGCAGTTTAGCCCCCCACAGGGCCCAGTACTTC. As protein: CASSLAPHRAQYF.

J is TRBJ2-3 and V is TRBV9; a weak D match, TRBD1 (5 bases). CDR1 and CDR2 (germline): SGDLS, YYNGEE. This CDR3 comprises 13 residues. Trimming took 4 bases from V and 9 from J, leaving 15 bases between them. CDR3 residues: CASSLSAPGTQYF. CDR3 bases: TGTGCCAGCAGCCTCTCCGCCCCAGGGACGCAGTATTTT.

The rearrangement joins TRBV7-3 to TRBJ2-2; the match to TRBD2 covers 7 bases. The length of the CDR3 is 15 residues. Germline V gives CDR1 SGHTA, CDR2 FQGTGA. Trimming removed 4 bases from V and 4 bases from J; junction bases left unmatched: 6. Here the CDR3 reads CASSYGGLITGELFF. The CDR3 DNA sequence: TGTGCCAGCAGCTACGGGGGACTAATCACCGGGGAGCTGTTTTTT.

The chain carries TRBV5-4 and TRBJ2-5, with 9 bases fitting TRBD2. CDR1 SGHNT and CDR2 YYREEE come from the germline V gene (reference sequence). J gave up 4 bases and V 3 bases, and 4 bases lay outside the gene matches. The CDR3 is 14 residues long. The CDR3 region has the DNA TGTGCCAGCAGCTCACGAGCGGGAGGAGAGACCCAGTACTTC. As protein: CASSSRAGGETQYF.

CDR3 sequence: CASSVDRDTDTQYF. The CDR3 region has the DNA TGTGCCAGCAGCGTCGACAGAGACACAGATACGCAGTATTTT. The chain uses TRBV9 and TRBJ2-3; the D gene is possibly TRBD1 (5 bases). The CDR3 extends over 14 amino acids. Germline V gives CDR1 SGDLS, CDR2 YYNGEE. V was shortened by 2 bases and J by 2 bases, with 9 bases between the two germline ends.

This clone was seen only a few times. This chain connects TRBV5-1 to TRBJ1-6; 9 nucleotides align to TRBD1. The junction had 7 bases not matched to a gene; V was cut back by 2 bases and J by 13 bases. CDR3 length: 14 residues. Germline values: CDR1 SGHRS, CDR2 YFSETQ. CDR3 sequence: CASSFTGGGVPLHF. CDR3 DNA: TGCGCCAGCAGCTTTACAGGGGGCGGAGTCCCCCTCCACTTT. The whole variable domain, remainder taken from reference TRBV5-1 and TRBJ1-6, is KAGVTQTPRYLIKTRGQQVTLSCSPISGHRSVSWYQQTPGQGLQFLFEYFSETQRNKGNFPGRFSGRQFSNSRSEMNVSTLELGDSALYLCASSFTGGGVPLHFGNGTRLTVT.

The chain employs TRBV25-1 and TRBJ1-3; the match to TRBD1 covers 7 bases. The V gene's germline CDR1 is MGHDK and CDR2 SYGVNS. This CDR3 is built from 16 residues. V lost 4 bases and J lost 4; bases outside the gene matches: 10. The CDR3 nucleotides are TGTGCCAGCAGTGCCCTCGGAGGGGGCGGGGGAAACACCATATATTTT. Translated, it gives CASSALGGGGGNTIYF.

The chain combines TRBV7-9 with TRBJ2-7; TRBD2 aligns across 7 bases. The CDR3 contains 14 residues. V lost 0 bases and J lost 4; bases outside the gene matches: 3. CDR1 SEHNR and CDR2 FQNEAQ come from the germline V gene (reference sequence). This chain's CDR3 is CASSLAGGTYEQYF. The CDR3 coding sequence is TGTGCCAGCAGCTTAGCGGGAGGGACGTACGAGCAGTACTTC.

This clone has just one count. The CDR3 nucleotides are TGCGCCAGCAGCCCGGGAGGGACAGGGGGATACGAGCAGTACTTC. The encoded protein is CASSPGGTGGYEQYF. V is TRBV5-1 and J is TRBJ2-7, with 11 bases aligning to TRBD1. V trimming: 4 bases; J trimming: 4 bases; junction bases outside the gene matches: 7. Germline values: CDR1 SGHRS, CDR2 YFSETQ. This CDR3 is 15 amino acids long.